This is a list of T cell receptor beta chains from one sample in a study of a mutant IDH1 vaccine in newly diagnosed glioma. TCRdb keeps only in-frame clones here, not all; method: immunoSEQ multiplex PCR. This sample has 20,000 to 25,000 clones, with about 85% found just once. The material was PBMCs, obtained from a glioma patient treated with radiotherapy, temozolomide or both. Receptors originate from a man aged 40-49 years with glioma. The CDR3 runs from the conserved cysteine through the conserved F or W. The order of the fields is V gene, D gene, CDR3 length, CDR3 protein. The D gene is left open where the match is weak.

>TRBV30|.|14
CAWSSVQDHQPQHF
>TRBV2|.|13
CASSGREGEKLFF
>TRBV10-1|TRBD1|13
CASSESGTVGYTF
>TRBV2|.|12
CASSSDGYEQYF
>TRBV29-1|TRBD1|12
CGGQTSYNEQFF
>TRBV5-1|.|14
CASSLGHPNTEAFF
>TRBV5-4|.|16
CASSSGLSVGNYGYTF
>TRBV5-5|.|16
CASRPIDRSSVEKLFF
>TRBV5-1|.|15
CASSLPRGDFAEAFF
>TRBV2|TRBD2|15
CASKSGLAGADTQYF
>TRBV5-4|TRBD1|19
CASSPPGTGASSGANVLTF
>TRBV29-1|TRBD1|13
CSVSGQTSYEQYF
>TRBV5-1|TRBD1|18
CASSLGQGAKSVGTEAFF
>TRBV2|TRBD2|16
CASTSGTSEGGNEQFF
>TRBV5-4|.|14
CASSLGGGEETQYF